This T cell receptor beta chain was sequenced in a study of shared clonotypes between healthy human individuals. Naive CD8 cells, CD45RO-negative and positively selected for CCR7, excluded terminally differentiated effector memory CD45RA+ cells. This CDR3 spans 14 amino acids. Germline V gene sequence: CDR1 LNHDA, CDR2 SQIVND (reference sequence). The V end lost 4 bases, the J end lost 4 bases, and 14 bases lay between the germline ends. Some clones are missing from TCRdb's copy, which holds only in-frame ones; the method was immunoSEQ multiplex PCR. Found here are fewer than 1 million clones, around 96% of them singletons; the top ten hold over 0.2%.

The V gene is TRBV19, the J gene TRBJ2-7; D is unclear. Sequenced: naive CD8+ T cells sorted from blood. The sequence was collected from a man aged 25-40 years in good health. CDR3 region: CASSTRDWAYEQYF. In DNA form, the CDR3 reads TGTGCCAGTAGTACGAGAGATTGGGCTTACGAGCAGTACTTC.